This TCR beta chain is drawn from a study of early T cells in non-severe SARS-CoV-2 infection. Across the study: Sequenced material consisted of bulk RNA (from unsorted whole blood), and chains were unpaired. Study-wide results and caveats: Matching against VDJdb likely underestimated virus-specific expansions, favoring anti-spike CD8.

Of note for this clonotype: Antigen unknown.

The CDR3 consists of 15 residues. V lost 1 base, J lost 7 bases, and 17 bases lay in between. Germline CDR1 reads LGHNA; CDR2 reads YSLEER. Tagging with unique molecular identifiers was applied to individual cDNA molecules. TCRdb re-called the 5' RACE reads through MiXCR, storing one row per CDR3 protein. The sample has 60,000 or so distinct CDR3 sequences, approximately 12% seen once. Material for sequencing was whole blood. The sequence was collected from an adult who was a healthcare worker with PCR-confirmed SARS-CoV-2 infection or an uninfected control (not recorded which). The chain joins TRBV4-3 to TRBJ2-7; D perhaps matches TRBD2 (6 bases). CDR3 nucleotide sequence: TGCGCCAGCAGCCAAGCTGAACTCGGAGGGAATGAGCAGTACTTC. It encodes CASSQAELGGNEQYF.